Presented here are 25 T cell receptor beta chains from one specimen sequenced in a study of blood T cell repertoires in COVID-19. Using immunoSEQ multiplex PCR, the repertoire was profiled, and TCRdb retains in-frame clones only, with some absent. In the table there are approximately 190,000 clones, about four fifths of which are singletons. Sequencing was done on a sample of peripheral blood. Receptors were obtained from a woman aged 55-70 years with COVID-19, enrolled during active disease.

The CDR3 DNA is TGCGCCAGCAGCTTGACAGGGGAAGGCAACTATGGCTACACCTTC. Protein sequence: CASSLTGEGNYGYTF. The chain employs TRBV5-1 and TRBJ1-2; 7 positions match TRBD1. The CDR3 spans 15 residues. J lost 2 bases, V lost 1 base, and 5 bases had no gene match. The germline V gene has CDR1 SGHRS and CDR2 YFSETQ. The whole variable domain, filled in from reference TRBV5-1 and TRBJ1-2, reads KAGVTQTPRYLIKTRGQQVTLSCSPISGHRSVSWYQQTPGQGLQFLFEYFSETQRNKGNFPGRFSGRQFSNSRSEMNVSTLELGDSALYLCASSLTGEGNYGYTFGSGTRLTVV.

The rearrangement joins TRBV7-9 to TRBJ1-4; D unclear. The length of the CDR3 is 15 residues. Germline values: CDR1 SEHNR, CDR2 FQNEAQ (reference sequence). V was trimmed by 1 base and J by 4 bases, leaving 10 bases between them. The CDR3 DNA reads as TGTGCCAGCAGCTTAGGGGCAGCATATAATGAAAAACTGTTTTTT. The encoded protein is CASSLGAAYNEKLFF.

The chain's CDR3 is CASSFRRGNYGYTF. DNA for the CDR3: TGTGCCAGCAGTTTTCGGAGAGGTAACTATGGCTACACCTTC. The V gene is TRBV27, the J gene TRBJ1-2; D ambiguous. This CDR3 region has 14 residues. Germline loops: CDR1 MNHEY, CDR2 SMNVEV (reference sequence). V shed 3 bases and J shed 1 base, with 9 bases lying between them.

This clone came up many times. CDR3 protein: CAWSAGTGKPQHF. The CDR3 DNA is TGTGCCTGGAGTGCCGGGACAGGGAAGCCCCAGCATTTT. J is TRBJ1-5 and V is TRBV30; 9 positions agree with TRBD1. Germline-derived CDR1 and CDR2 are GTSNPN and SVGIG (reference sequence). The trim removed 1 base at V and 8 bases at J, leaving 3 bases unmatched. The CDR3 covers 13 residues.

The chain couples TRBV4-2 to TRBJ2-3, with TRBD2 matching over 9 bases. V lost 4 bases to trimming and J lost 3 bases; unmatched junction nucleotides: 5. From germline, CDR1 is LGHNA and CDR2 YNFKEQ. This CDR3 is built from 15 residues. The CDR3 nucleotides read TGTGCCAGCAGCCTTAGCAGCGGGGGGACAGATACGCAGTATTTT. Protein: CASSLSSGGTDTQYF.

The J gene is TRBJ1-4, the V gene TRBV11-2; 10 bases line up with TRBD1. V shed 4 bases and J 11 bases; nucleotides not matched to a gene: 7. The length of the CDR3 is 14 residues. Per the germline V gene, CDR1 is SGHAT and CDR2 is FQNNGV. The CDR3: CASSYGTGENKLFF. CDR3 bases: TGTGCCAGCAGCTACGGGACAGGGGAGAATAAACTGTTTTTT.

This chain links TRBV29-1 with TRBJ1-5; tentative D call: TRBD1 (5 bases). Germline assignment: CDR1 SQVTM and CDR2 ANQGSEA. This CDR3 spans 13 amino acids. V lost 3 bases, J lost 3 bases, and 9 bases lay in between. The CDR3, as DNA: TGCAGCGTTGAGGGGGGGAACAATCAGCCCCAGCATTTT. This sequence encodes CSVEGGNNQPQHF.

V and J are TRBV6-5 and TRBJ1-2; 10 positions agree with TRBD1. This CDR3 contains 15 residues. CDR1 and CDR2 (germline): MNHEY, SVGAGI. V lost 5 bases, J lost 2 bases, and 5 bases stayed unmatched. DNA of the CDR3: TGTGCCAGCAGTCGGACAGGGGGGAGCAACTATGGCTACACCTTC. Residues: CASSRTGGSNYGYTF.

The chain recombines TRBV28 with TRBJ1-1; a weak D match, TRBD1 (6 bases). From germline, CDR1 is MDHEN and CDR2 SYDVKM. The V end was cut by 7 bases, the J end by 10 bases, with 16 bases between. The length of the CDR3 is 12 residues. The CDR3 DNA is TGTGCCAGCACCCCCCTAGGGGGGGCAGCTTTCTTT. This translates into CASTPLGGAAFF.

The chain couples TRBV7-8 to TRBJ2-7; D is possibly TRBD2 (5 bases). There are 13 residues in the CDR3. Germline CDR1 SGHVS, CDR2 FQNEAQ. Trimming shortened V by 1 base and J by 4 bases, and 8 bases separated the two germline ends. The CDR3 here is CASSLGEWYEQYV. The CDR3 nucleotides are TGTGCCAGCAGCTTAGGGGAGTGGTACGAGCAGTACGTC.

CDR3 DNA sequence: TGTGCCAGCAGTTACCAGGGTTTGAACACTGAAGCTTTCTTT. The encoded protein is CASSYQGLNTEAFF. The rearrangement uses TRBV6-5 and TRBJ1-1; D might be TRBD1 (5 bases). This CDR3 contains 14 residues. V was shortened by 2 bases and J by 0 bases, with 7 bases between the two germline ends. Germline CDR1 and CDR2: MNHEY and SVGAGI.

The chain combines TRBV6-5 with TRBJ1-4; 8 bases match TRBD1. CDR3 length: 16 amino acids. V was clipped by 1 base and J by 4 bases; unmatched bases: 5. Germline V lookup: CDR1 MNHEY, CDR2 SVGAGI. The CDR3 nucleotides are TGTGCCAGCAGTTACTACCAGGGGGCGGTTAATGAAAAACTGTTTTTT. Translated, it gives CASSYYQGAVNEKLFF.

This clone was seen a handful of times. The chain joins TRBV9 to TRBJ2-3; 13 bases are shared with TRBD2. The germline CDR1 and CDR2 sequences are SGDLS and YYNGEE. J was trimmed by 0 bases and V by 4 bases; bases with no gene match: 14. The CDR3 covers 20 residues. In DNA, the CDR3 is TGTGCCAGCAGCCTAGCCCTACTAGCGGGAGGGTACGGGAGCACAGATACGCAGTATTTT. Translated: CASSLALLAGGYGSTDTQYF.

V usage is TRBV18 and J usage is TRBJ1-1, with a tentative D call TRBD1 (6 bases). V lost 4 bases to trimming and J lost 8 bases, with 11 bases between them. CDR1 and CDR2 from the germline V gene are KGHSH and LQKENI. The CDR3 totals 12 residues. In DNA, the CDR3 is TGTGCCAGCTCACTAAAGCAGGGGGAAGCTTTCTTT. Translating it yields CASSLKQGEAFF.

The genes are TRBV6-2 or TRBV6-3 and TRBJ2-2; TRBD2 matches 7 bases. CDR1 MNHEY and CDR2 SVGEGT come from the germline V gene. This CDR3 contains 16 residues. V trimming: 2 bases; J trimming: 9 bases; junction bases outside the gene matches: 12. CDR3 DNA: TGTGCCAGCAGTTACCGGGCGGGAGAAGTCTTAAGGGAGCTGTTTTTT. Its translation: CASSYRAGEVLRELFF.

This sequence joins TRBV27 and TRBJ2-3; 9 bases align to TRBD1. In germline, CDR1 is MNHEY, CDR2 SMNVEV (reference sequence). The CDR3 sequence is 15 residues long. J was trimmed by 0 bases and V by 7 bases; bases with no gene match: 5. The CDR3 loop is CASIQQGASTDTQYF. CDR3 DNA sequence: TGTGCCAGCATTCAACAGGGGGCGAGCACAGATACGCAGTATTTT.

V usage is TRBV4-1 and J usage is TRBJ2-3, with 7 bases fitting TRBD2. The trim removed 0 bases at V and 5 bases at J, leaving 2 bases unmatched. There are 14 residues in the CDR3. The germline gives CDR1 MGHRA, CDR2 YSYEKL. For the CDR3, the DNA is TGCGCCAGCAGCCAAGAGGGGGGGATAGATACGCAGTATTTT. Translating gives CASSQEGGIDTQYF.

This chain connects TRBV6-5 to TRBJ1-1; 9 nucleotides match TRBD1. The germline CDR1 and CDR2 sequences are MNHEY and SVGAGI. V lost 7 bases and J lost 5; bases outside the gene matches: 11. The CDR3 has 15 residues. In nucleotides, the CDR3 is TGTGCCAGCACCTTACCGGGACAGGGATTAACTGAAGCTTTCTTT. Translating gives CASTLPGQGLTEAFF.

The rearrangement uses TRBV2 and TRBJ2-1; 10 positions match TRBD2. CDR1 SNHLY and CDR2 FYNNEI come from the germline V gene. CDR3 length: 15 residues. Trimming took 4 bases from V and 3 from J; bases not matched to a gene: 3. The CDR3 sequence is CASSGLAGHYNEQFF. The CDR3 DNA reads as TGTGCCAGCAGTGGACTAGCGGGTCACTACAATGAGCAGTTCTTC. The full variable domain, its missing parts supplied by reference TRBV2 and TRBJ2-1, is EPEVTQTPSHQVTQMGQEVILRCVPISNHLYFYWYRQILGQKVEFLVSFYNNEISEKSEIFDDQFSVERPDGSNFTLKIRSTKLEDSAMYFCASSGLAGHYNEQFFGPGTRLTVL.

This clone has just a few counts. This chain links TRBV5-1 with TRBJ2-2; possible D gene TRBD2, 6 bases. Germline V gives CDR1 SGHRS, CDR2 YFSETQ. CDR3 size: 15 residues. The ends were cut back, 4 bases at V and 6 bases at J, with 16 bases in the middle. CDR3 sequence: CASSPLGGDAGELFF. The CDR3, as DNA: TGCGCCAGCAGCCCCCTTGGAGGGGACGCCGGGGAGCTGTTTTTT. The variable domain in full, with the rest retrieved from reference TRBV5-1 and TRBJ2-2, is KAGVTQTPRYLIKTRGQQVTLSCSPISGHRSVSWYQQTPGQGLQFLFEYFSETQRNKGNFPGRFSGRQFSNSRSEMNVSTLELGDSALYLCASSPLGGDAGELFFGEGSRLTVL.

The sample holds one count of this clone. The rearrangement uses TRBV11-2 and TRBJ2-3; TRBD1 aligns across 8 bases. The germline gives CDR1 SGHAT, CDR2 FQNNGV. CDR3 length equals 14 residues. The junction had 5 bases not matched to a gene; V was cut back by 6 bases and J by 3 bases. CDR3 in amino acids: CASSFTGGTDTQYF. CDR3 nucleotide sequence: TGTGCCAGCAGTTTCACAGGGGGAACAGATACGCAGTATTTT.

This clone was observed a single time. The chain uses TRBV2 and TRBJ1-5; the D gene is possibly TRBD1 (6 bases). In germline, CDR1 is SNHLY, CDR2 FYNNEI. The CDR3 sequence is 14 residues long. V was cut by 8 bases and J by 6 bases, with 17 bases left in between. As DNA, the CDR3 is TGTGCCAGCGAGGGTAGGGGAGGGGGTCAGCCCCAGCATTTT. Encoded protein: CASEGRGGGQPQHF.

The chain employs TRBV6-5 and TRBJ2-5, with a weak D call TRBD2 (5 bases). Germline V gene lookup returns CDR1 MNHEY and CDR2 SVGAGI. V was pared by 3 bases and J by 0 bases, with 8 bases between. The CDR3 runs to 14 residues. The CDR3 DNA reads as TGTGCCAGCAGTTATACGGGGTACCAAGAGACCCAGTACTTC. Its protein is CASSYTGYQETQYF.

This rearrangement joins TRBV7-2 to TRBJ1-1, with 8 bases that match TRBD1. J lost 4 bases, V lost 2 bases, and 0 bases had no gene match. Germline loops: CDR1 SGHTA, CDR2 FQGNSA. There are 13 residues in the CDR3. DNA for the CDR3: TGTGCCAGCAGCTTACAGGGGGCCACTGAAGCTTTCTTT. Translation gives CASSLQGATEAFF.

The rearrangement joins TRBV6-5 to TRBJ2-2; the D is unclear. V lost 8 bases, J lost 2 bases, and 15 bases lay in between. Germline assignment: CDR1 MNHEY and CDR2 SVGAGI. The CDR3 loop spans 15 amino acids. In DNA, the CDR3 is TGTGCCAGCGGGCTTAGGCCCCGAAACACCGGGGAGCTGTTTTTT. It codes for CASGLRPRNTGELFF.